This TCR beta chain was sequenced for a study of blood T cell repertoires in COVID-19. Whole-study context: Sites across the United States, Italy and Spain contributed samples from acute and convalescent COVID-19.

In this sample, this clone turned up once. This CDR3 comprises 16 residues. Trimming cost V 7 bases and J 2 bases; bases outside gene matches: 10. Germline CDR1 MGHDK, CDR2 SYGVNS. Per the original methods: Reference gene primer amplification in the assay estimated nucleated cell counts. Sequencing was performed with immunoSEQ multiplex PCR; in TCRdb, only in-frame clones are kept and a portion is missing. D and trimming were read from the DNA, whereas the V and J calls and clone size are those reported in that table. The sample contains about 130,000 clones, roughly 89% of which appear only once. During active infection, Seattle patients enrolled and were then monitored through disease.

The receptor was derived from a man between 60 and 75 years old with COVID-19, enrolled during active disease. The sequencing sample was made of peripheral blood. The chain links TRBV25-1 to TRBJ1-3, with TRBD1 identical over 8 bases. The CDR3 sequence: CASNPSQGVPGNTIYF. The CDR3 DNA reads as TGTGCCAGCAACCCTTCACAGGGGGTCCCTGGAAACACCATATATTTT.